The present entry profiles one T cell receptor (beta chain) with its context. The data originate from a study of control samples from healthy donors and cancer patients. Using immunoSEQ multiplex PCR, the repertoire was profiled, and TCRdb retains in-frame clones only, with some absent. The sample contains around 95,000 clones, approximately 80% of which appear only once. V lost 3 bases to trimming and J lost 8 bases, with 7 bases between them. Per the germline V gene, CDR1 is KGHSH and CDR2 is LQKENI. This CDR3 contains 12 residues. The TCR was taken from a man aged 25-45 years in good health. Specimen: blood. The chain is built from TRBV18 and TRBJ1-4, with D hard to call. The CDR3 sequence: CASSPTREKLFF. In nucleotides, the CDR3 is TGTGCCAGCTCACCGACTCGGGAAAAACTGTTTTTT.